The entry below gives a single T cell receptor (beta chain) sequence along with its context. Random hexamers primed reverse transcription of about 0.45 to 1 ug RNA. One entry per CDR3 protein results from TCRdb running MiXCR on the immunoSEQ multiplex PCR reads. Here the sample spans around 190,000 distinct CDR3 sequences, 85% to 95% being singletons. The CDR3 is 15 residues long. Trimming cost V 3 bases and J 2 bases; bases outside gene matches: 7. Per germline, CDR1 SGHNT and CDR2 YYREEE (reference sequence). The source of the sample is a study of CD8 T cells in Susac syndrome. CD8+ and CD4+ T cells from blood underwent TCR beta sequencing. The authors negatively isolated CD8+ and CD4+ T cells and FACS-enriched TEMRA cells.

The genes are TRBV5-4 and TRBJ2-7; 8 bases are shared with TRBD2. This sequence was found in a human donor in good health. Sequencing was carried out using CD4+ T cells from PBMCs. This chain's CDR3 is CASSSSPGGPYEQYV. In DNA form, the CDR3 reads TGTGCCAGCAGCTCATCCCCGGGAGGGCCCTACGAGCAGTACGTC.